These 18 T cell receptor beta chains came from one sample sequenced in a study of naive CD8 T cells in extremely preterm neonates. Profiling relied on immunoSEQ multiplex PCR, and the TCRdb table lists in-frame clones only, not all of them. The table shows under 7,000 clones, with 95% to 98% occurring only once. What was sequenced was naive CD8+ T cells from blood. The receptors were gathered from a human donor in good health.

Details on this clone: A junction boundary mismatches the germline segment, possibly from a read error. The chain recombines TRBV2 with TRBJ2-4, with a possible D match to TRBD1 (6 bases). The CDR3 is 14 residues long. Germline values: CDR1 SNHLY, CDR2 FYNNEI. CDR3 DNA sequence: TGTGCCAGCAGCCACAGGGCCCCCCAAAACCTTCAGTACTTC. Amino acid sequence: CASSHRAPQNLQYF.

V usage is TRBV27 and J usage is TRBJ2-5; 10 nucleotides match TRBD2. This CDR3 comprises 16 residues. Germline V gene data show CDR1 as MNHEY and CDR2 as SMNVEV (reference sequence). Unmatched junction bases numbered 12, after V lost 6 bases and J lost 5 bases. CDR3 sequence (DNA): TGTGCCAGCAGGACGGGTAGCGGGGGGACGGTGGAGACCCAGTACTTC. Translating gives CASRTGSGGTVETQYF.

V and J are TRBV27 and TRBJ1-2; 11 bases agree with TRBD1. From germline, CDR1 is MNHEY and CDR2 SMNVEV (reference sequence). CDR3 length: 14 residues. V trimming: 3 bases; J trimming: 4 bases; junction bases outside the gene matches: 1. CDR3 sequence reads: CASSFGTGGYGYTF. The CDR3 nucleotides are TGTGCCAGCAGTTTCGGGACAGGGGGCTATGGCTACACCTTC.

The rearrangement links TRBV29-1 to TRBJ1-2, with 9 bases that match TRBD1. Germline CDR1 SQVTM, CDR2 ANQGSEA. V dropped 6 bases and J dropped 4; count of bases not matched to a gene: 3. This CDR3 is 12 amino acids long. CDR3 sequence: CSVGDRAYGYTF. CDR3 coding DNA: TGCAGCGTGGGGGACAGGGCCTATGGCTACACCTTC.

This rearrangement joins TRBV5-4 to TRBJ2-7; 9 nucleotides agree with TRBD2. Germline CDR1 and CDR2: SGHNT and YYREEE (reference sequence). CDR3 length: 16 amino acids. V dropped 1 base and J dropped 2; count of bases not matched to a gene: 7. The CDR3 DNA follows: TGTGCCAGCAGCTTGTTTCGTAGCGGGAGACCCTACGAGCAGTACTTC. Translated: CASSLFRSGRPYEQYF.

The chain joins TRBV7-9 to TRBJ1-6; no clear D. CDR3 length: 14 amino acids. Germline V CDR1 and CDR2: SEHNR, FQNEAQ (reference sequence). V was shortened by 4 bases and J by 14 bases, with 18 bases between the two germline ends. As DNA, the CDR3 is TGTGCCAGCAGCTATAACATCCCCGATGACTCCCTCCACTTT. Its translation: CASSYNIPDDSLHF.

The gene calls are TRBV13 and TRBJ2-5; possibly TRBD2 for D (5 bases). CDR3 size: 14 residues. With 4 bases removed from V and 5 bases from J, the gap between germline ends came to 14 bases. The V gene's germline CDR1 is PRHDT and CDR2 FYEKMQ (reference sequence). The CDR3, as DNA: TGTGCCAGCAGCTCTCTCCTAGCCCGGGAGACCCAGTACTTC. It codes for CASSSLLARETQYF.

The V call is TRBV6-1, the J call TRBJ1-2; 7 positions agree with TRBD1. This CDR3 comprises 13 residues. The trim removed 2 bases at V and 8 bases at J, leaving 5 bases unmatched. The germline V gene has CDR1 MNHNS and CDR2 SASEGT. CDR3 in DNA: TGTGCCAGCAGTGAATGGACAGGAGGGGGCTACACCTTC. Its translation: CASSEWTGGGYTF.

This chain links TRBV5-1 with TRBJ2-1; perhaps TRBD2 as D (6 bases). The germline V gene encodes CDR1 SGHRS and CDR2 YFSETQ. The germline V and J ends were trimmed by 6 bases and 2 bases, with 18 bases remaining between them. CDR3 length: 16 amino acids. CDR3 DNA sequence: TGCGCCAGCAACCTTCAAGTCCGGGGGACCTACAATGAGCAGTTCTTC. It yields the protein CASNLQVRGTYNEQFF.

The rearrangement joins TRBV6-5 to TRBJ1-1, with D hard to call. CDR1 is MNHEY and CDR2 is SVGAGI in the germline V gene. This CDR3 is built from 13 residues. The V end lost 4 bases, the J end lost 0 bases, and 6 bases lay between the germline ends. The CDR3 region has the DNA TGTGCCAGCAGTTTGGCCATGAACACTGAAGCTTTCTTT. This codes for CASSLAMNTEAFF.

The chain is built from TRBV29-1 and TRBJ1-2; TRBD1 might be the D (5 bases). Trimming took off 3 bases at V and 6 bases at J, with 11 bases between the two ends. The CDR3 is 12 residues long. Germline V lookup: CDR1 SQVTM, CDR2 ANQGSEA. The CDR3 DNA reads as TGCAGCGTTGACTTTGCAGGGCATGGCTACACCTTC. This gives the protein CSVDFAGHGYTF.

V is TRBV28 and J is TRBJ2-1, with D possibly TRBD1 on 5 matching bases. Germline V gene sequence: CDR1 MDHEN, CDR2 SYDVKM. The CDR3 totals 17 residues. Trimming shortened V by 6 bases and J by 1 base, and 19 bases separated the two germline ends. CDR3 sequence: CASSQPPDRVSYNEQFF. The CDR3, as DNA: TGTGCCAGCAGCCAACCCCCTGACAGAGTATCCTACAATGAGCAGTTCTTC.

The V and J genes are TRBV15 and TRBJ1-6; TRBD1 might be the D (6 bases). CDR1 and CDR2 from the germline V gene are LNHNV and YYDKDF (reference sequence). The CDR3 contains 14 residues. V lost 5 bases and J 3 bases, leaving 8 bases between the germline ends. CDR3 sequence (DNA): TGTGCCACCAGCGAGGGGGACTATAATTCACCCCTCCACTTT. Its translation: CATSEGDYNSPLHF.

This chain connects TRBV5-1 to TRBJ2-5; possible D gene TRBD1, 6 bases. Per germline, CDR1 SGHRS and CDR2 YFSETQ. Trimming removed 0 bases from V and 5 bases from J, with 14 bases in between. The CDR3 is 15 amino acids. The CDR3 bases are TGCGCCAGCAGCTTGGTACAGGGTGAGAGGGAGACCCAGTACTTC. Translated, it gives CASSLVQGERETQYF.

The chain has TRBV7-9 and TRBJ2-2; 10 bases agree with TRBD1. Trimming cost V 5 bases and J 1 base; bases outside gene matches: 7. Germline values: CDR1 SEHNR, CDR2 FQNEAQ (reference sequence). This CDR3 region has 17 residues. In nucleotides, the CDR3 is TGTGCCAGCAGCGCGCCCCGGACAGGGGGGAACACCGGGGAGCTGTTTTTT. As protein: CASSAPRTGGNTGELFF.

The J gene is TRBJ2-5, the V gene TRBV2, with 9 positions matching TRBD2. The germline CDR1 and CDR2 sequences are SNHLY and FYNNEI. The trim removed 6 bases at V and 5 bases at J, leaving 13 bases unmatched. The CDR3 length is 16 residues. The DNA for the CDR3 is TGTGCCAGCAGGGCTAGCGGGACATGGGTGCGGGAGACCCAGTACTTC. Protein product: CASRASGTWVRETQYF. Complete variable domain (other parts from reference TRBV2 and TRBJ2-5): EPEVTQTPSHQVTQMGQEVILRCVPISNHLYFYWYRQILGQKVEFLVSFYNNEISEKSEIFDDQFSVERPDGSNFTLKIRSTKLEDSAMYFCASRASGTWVRETQYFGPGTRLLVL.

The chain carries TRBV15 and TRBJ2-2; 8 bases match TRBD1. This CDR3 comprises 18 residues. V dropped 4 bases and J dropped 4; count of bases not matched to a gene: 14. CDR1 and CDR2 (germline): LNHNV, YYDKDF (reference sequence). CDR3 protein: CATSNRPPWTGRTGELFF. The CDR3 DNA reads TGTGCCACCAGCAATCGACCCCCATGGACAGGGCGCACCGGGGAGCTGTTTTTT.

This chain uses TRBV12-5 with TRBJ1-1, with TRBD1 identical over 8 bases. This CDR3 spans 15 amino acids. V shed 3 bases and J 3 bases; nucleotides not matched to a gene: 6. From germline, CDR1 is LGHNT and CDR2 FRNRAP. The CDR3 bases are TGTGCTAGTGGTTTTGACAGGGGAGGCGACACTGAAGCTTTCTTT. The encoded protein is CASGFDRGGDTEAFF.